The entry below describes one T cell receptor (beta chain). Its specific antigen is unknown. Per-base quality was not reported, and no clone a single base away is much larger than it. The sample comes from a study of blood T cell repertoires in COVID-19 (TCRdb year 2020). Concerning the study at large: Collaborator samples came from the United States, Italy and Spain and covered acute and convalescent phases of COVID-19. The material from the prospective study consisted of cDNA or gDNA derived from T cells, B-cell-depleted T cells, or PBMCs. Subjects who had been exposed to COVID-19, were actively infected with it, or had recovered from it provided the deeply sampled blood TCRbeta repertoires that made up the dataset. The repertoires were released in a freely available public database meant as a resource for research on the immune response to SARS-CoV-2. The samples were drawn from two sources: the first 160 participants of the ongoing ImmuneRACE study, and some 1,300 subjects contributed by 6 global collaborators. A de-identified subject ID, COVID-19 status, age in years and sex were almost always included in the sample metadata. Where HLA class I and class II types were available, the types were taken from metadata supplied by the sample provider, not from assay-based typing. Study-level results and caveats: Clinical and demographic metadata were provided uncurated, with the amount varying by source and participant.

The immunoSEQ Assay, a bias-controlled multiplex PCR, was used to amplify TCRbeta CDR3 regions from genomic DNA. The original pipeline was this. Nucleated cell counts per sample were estimated from amplification of reference gene primers within the assay. To quantify the absolute abundance of each unique TCRbeta CDR3 rearrangement, sequence reads were collapsed and filtered. For each sample, productive Simpson clonality was calculated by taking the square root of Simpson's diversity index across productive rearrangements. Here the immuneACCESS table is served through TCRdb, limited to in-frame sequences with V and J called. Missing clones are a known gap in these copies; in checked studies unresolved V genes cover under half, and the rest lacks a known reason. Clone size and the V and J calls come from that table; the DNA yielded D and trimming. The sample data list about 230,000 clones, and 70% to 90% of these were observed just once. Approximately 10% of the sample belongs to the ten largest clones.

In Seattle, one collaborating source enrolled patients while the infection was active and tracked those patients longitudinally over the course of disease. The collaborating institutions used their own protocols to collect whole blood in K2EDTA tubes. For TCRbeta analysis, collaborators shipped samples as frozen whole blood, isolated PBMCs, or DNA extracted from either of those sample types. From the germline V gene (reference sequence), CDR1 is LNHNV and CDR2 is YYDKDF. The CDR3, cysteine through phenylalanine, is 14 amino acids long. The sequence is cut down to CDR3 DNA, 42 bases in frame from base 1. After removal of 5 bases from V and 4 bases from J, the junction retains 1 base not matched to a gene.

The TCR sequence derives from a man between 50 and 59 years old with COVID-19, enrolled during active disease. The sequenced material came from peripheral blood. The chain is assembled from TRBV15 and TRBJ2-7, with 14 central nucleotides matching TRBD2. DNA sequence: TGTGCCACCAGCGGGACTAGCGGGAGTTACGAGCAGTACTTC. It translates to CATSGTSGSYEQYF.